This passage covers 13 T cell receptor beta chains from one sample sequenced in a study of blood T cell repertoires in COVID-19 (dated by TCRdb to 2019 to 2021). The library relied on the immunoSEQ multiplex PCR assay. The table comes from immuneACCESS by way of TCRdb, which keeps in-frame sequences with V and J called. Part of the clones is missing from these tables; in studies checked, under half for an unresolved V gene and the rest for unknown reasons. This sample holds some 310,000 clones; around 86% were observed only once. The ten most abundant clones make up 1% of the sample. Sequenced sample: peripheral blood. The origin of the receptors is a man aged 45-65 years with active or convalescent COVID-19.

Here the CDR3 reads CASSGAGGASAGELFF. DNA of the CDR3: TGTGCCAGCAGCGGGGCCGGGGGGGCCTCCGCCGGGGAGCTGTTTTTT. The chain joins TRBV2 to TRBJ2-2; 8 bases are shared with TRBD2. V was clipped by 6 bases and J by 6 bases; unmatched bases: 12. CDR3 length equals 16 residues. Per germline, CDR1 SNHLY and CDR2 FYNNEI.

This sequence joins TRBV5-1 and TRBJ2-1; 10 bases are a match to TRBD2. The CDR3 is 16 residues long. Germline assignment: CDR1 SGHRS and CDR2 YFSETQ. V was clipped by 0 bases and J by 6 bases; unmatched bases: 6. CDR3 bases: TGCGCCAGCAGCTTGGCCCGAAGCGGGAGGGCCAATGAGCAGTTCTTC. This translates into CASSLARSGRANEQFF.

The chain is built from TRBV28 and TRBJ1-2; a weak D match, TRBD1 (6 bases). CDR3 length: 18 residues. Germline CDR1 and CDR2: MDHEN and SYDVKM. V shed 7 bases and J shed 4 bases, with 28 bases lying between them. This chain's CDR3 is CASTLVQSQGPAGYGYTF. CDR3 in DNA: TGTGCCAGCACCCTTGTCCAATCCCAGGGGCCTGCCGGCTATGGCTACACCTTC.

This chain connects TRBV7-2 to TRBJ2-2; D is perhaps TRBD1 (6 bases). Trimming removed 1 base at V and 0 bases at J, with 12 bases between. The germline CDR1 and CDR2 sequences are SGHTA and FQGNSA. The CDR3 covers 17 residues. The CDR3 DNA reads TGTGCCAGCAGCTTAGGGGCCCGGACAGCGAACACCGGGGAGCTGTTTTTT. Protein product: CASSLGARTANTGELFF.

The V call is TRBV11-2, the J call TRBJ1-1, with D perhaps matching TRBD1 (5 bases). Germline V gene sequence: CDR1 SGHAT, CDR2 FQNNGV. V lost 9 bases, J lost 3 bases, and 14 bases lay in between. This CDR3 region has 13 residues. As DNA, the CDR3 is TGTGCCAGTGAGCTCTCGGGGGACACTGAAGCTTTCTTT. This gives the protein CASELSGDTEAFF.

The rearrangement joins TRBV28 to TRBJ1-2; D is unresolved. CDR3 length: 11 amino acids. V lost 7 bases to trimming and J lost 5 bases, with 8 bases between them. Per the germline V gene, CDR1 is MDHEN and CDR2 is SYDVKM. CDR3 loop: CASNGLYGYTF. CDR3 sequence (DNA): TGTGCCAGCAATGGGCTTTATGGCTACACCTTC.

CDR3 sequence (DNA): TGTGCCACCAGTGAGTACGATGACAGTCCTATGGCCGGGGAGCTGTTTTTT. Its protein product is CATSEYDDSPMAGELFF. The V call is TRBV24-1, the J call TRBJ2-2, with D tentatively TRBD1 (5 bases). V lost 4 bases to trimming and J lost 6 bases, with 20 bases between them. The CDR3 is 17 amino acids. From germline, CDR1 is KGHDR and CDR2 SFDVKD.

CDR3 loop: CASSFSTEPFKGYTF. The CDR3 DNA sequence: TGTGCCAGCTCATTTTCGACAGAACCGTTTAAGGGCTACACCTTC. The genes are TRBV18 and TRBJ1-2; possible D gene TRBD1, 5 bases. This CDR3 spans 15 amino acids. Trimming left V 5 bases short and J 8 bases short, with 21 bases between. Germline assignment: CDR1 KGHSH and CDR2 LQKENI.

The chain links TRBV9 to TRBJ1-6; TRBD1 aligns across 9 bases. Germline V gives CDR1 SGDLS, CDR2 YYNGEE. V lost 4 bases and J lost 4; bases outside the gene matches: 6. The CDR3 is 16 residues long. CDR3: CASSPRDRDYNSPLHF. DNA for the CDR3: TGTGCCAGCAGCCCAAGGGACAGGGATTATAATTCACCCCTCCACTTT. Drawing the rest from reference TRBV9 and TRBJ1-6, the complete variable domain is DSGVTQTPKHLITATGQRVTLRCSPRSGDLSVYWYQQSLDQGLQFLIQYYNGEERAKGNILERFSAQQFPDLHSELNLSSLELGDSALYFCASSPRDRDYNSPLHFGNGTRLTVT.

This chain connects TRBV18 to TRBJ2-7; 7 bases are a match to TRBD1. This CDR3 comprises 13 residues. V was pared by 6 bases and J by 1 base, with 3 bases of the junction left unmatched. The germline gives CDR1 KGHSH, CDR2 LQKENI. CDR3 region: CASSRQGSYEQYF. As DNA, the CDR3 is TGTGCCAGCTCCCGACAGGGATCCTACGAGCAGTACTTC.

The J gene is TRBJ2-2, the V gene TRBV6-5, with a tentative D call TRBD2 (5 bases). V was pared by 7 bases and J by 6 bases, with 12 bases between. The CDR3 is 13 residues long. Germline values: CDR1 MNHEY, CDR2 SVGAGI. CDR3 sequence reads: CASTTAGAGELFF. The CDR3, as DNA: TGTGCCAGCACCACCGCCGGGGCCGGGGAGCTGTTTTTT.

The V gene is TRBV10-3, the J gene TRBJ2-3; D is perhaps TRBD2 (6 bases). Trimming removed 0 bases from V and 1 base from J, with 11 bases in between. CDR3 size: 16 residues. The germline CDR1 and CDR2 sequences are ENHRY and SYGVKD. CDR3 sequence (DNA): TGTGCCATCAGTGAGTCGCCGGGAGTGGGCACAGATACGCAGTATTTT. It codes for CAISESPGVGTDTQYF.

The chain has TRBV5-1 and TRBJ1-6; 11 nucleotides align to TRBD1. Trimming cost V 4 bases and J 0 bases; bases outside gene matches: 3. The length of the CDR3 is 17 residues. CDR1 and CDR2 (germline): SGHRS, YFSETQ. CDR3: CASSRGTGGSYNSPLHF. As DNA, the CDR3 is TGCGCCAGCAGCCGGGGGACAGGGGGCTCCTATAATTCACCCCTCCACTTT.